The T cell receptor beta chain described here comes from a study of brain T cells in children with intractable seizures. Time point in this sample: blood from clinic visit 5 months post-surgery; TSC patient then seizure free. Germline lookup yields CDR1 MNHEY and CDR2 SVGEGT. V lost 6 bases to trimming and J lost 0 bases, with 12 bases between them. CDR3 size: 15 residues. Data came from immunoSEQ multiplex PCR; TCRdb stores just in-frame clones and leaves some out. The sample holds around 340,000 clones; about 93% are singletons and the top ten take roughly 5.8%. This TCR derives from a boy under three years old with tuberous sclerosis and intractable seizures. The genes are TRBV6-2 or TRBV6-3 and TRBJ2-1; D call uncertain. Sequencing used peripheral blood, obtained about 5 months after surgery. The CDR3 coding sequence is TGTGCCAGCAGCTTTTTCGTAAGCTCCTACAATGAGCAGTTCTTC. This translates into CASSFFVSSYNEQFF.